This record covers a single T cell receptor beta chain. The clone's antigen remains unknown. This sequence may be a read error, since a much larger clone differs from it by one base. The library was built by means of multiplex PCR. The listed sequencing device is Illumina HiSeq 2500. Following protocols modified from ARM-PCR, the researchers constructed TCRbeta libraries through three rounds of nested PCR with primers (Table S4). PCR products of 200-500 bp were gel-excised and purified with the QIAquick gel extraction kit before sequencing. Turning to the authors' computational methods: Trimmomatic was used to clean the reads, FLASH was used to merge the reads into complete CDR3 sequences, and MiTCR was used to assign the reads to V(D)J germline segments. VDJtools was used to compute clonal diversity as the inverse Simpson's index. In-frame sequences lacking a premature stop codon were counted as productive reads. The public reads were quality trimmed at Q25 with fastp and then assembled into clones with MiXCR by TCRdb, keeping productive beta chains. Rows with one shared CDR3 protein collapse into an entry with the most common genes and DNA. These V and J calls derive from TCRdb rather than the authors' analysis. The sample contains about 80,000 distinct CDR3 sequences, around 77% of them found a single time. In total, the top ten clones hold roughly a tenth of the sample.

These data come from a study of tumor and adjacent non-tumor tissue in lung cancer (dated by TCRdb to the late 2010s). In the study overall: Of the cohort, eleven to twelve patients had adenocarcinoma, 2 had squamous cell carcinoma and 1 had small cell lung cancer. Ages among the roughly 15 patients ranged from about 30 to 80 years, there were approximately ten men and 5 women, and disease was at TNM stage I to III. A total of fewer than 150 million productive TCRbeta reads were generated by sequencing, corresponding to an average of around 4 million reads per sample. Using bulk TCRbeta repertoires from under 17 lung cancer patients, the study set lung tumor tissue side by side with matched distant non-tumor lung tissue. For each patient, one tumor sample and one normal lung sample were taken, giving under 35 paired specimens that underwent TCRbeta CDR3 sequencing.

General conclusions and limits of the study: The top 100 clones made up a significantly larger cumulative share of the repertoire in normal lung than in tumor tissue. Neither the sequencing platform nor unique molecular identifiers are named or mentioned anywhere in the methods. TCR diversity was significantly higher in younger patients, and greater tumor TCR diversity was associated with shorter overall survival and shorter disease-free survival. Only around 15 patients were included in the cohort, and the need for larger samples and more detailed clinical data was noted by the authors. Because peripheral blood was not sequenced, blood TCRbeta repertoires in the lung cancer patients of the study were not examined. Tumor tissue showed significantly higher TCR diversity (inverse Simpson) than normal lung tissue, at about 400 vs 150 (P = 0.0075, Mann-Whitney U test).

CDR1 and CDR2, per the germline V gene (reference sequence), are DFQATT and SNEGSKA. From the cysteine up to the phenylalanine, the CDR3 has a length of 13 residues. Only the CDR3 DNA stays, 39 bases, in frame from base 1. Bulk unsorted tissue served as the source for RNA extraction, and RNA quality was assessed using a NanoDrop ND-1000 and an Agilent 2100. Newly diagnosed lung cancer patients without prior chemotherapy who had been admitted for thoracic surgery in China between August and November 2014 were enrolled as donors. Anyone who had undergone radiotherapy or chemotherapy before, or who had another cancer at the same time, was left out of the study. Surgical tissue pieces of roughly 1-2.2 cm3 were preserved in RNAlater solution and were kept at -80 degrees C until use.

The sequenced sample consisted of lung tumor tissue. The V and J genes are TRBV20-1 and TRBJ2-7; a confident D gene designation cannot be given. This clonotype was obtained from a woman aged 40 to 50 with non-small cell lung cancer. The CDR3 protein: CNARNAGSYEQYF. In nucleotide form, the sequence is TGCAATGCTAGAAACGCCGGATCCTACGAGCAGTACTTC.